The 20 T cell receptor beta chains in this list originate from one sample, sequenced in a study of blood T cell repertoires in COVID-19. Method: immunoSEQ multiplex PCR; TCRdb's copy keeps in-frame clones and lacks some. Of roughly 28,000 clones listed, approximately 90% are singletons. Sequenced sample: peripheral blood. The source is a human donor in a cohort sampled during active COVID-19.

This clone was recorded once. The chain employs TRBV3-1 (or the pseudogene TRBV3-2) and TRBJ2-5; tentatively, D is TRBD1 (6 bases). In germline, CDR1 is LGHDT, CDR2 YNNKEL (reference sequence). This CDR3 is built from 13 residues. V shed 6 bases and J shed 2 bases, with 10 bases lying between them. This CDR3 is CASSITGQETQYF. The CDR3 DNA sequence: TGTGCCAGCAGTATTACAGGGCAAGAGACCCAGTACTTC.

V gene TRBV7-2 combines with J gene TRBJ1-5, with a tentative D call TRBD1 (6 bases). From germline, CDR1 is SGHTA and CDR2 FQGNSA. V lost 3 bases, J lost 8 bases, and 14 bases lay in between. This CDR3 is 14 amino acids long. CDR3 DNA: TGTGCCAGCAGCTTGTTGGGGGCGGGGGAGCCCCAGCATTTT. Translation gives CASSLLGAGEPQHF.

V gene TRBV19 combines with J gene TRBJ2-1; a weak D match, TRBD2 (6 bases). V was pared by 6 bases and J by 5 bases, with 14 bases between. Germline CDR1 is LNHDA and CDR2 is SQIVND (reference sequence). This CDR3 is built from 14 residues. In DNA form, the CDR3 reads TGTGCCAGTAGCTTGGACTACGCTAACAATGAGCAGTTCTTC. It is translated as CASSLDYANNEQFF.

The CDR3 spells CASSAERGLNNEQFF. The CDR3 coding sequence is TGTGCCAGCAGCGCCGAGAGGGGACTAAACAATGAGCAGTTCTTC. The chain joins TRBV6-5 to TRBJ2-1, with 7 bases lining up with TRBD2. Losses at the gene ends were 6 bases for V and 5 bases for J; bases not matched to a gene: 10. The CDR3 length is 15 residues. Germline CDR1 and CDR2: MNHEY and SVGAGI.

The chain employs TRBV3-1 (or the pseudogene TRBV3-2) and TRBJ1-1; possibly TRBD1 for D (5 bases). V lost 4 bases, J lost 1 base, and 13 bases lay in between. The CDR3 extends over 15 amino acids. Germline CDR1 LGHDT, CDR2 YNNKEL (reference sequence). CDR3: CASSPTDTTNTEAFF. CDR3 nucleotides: TGTGCCAGCAGCCCGACAGACACAACGAACACTGAAGCTTTCTTT.

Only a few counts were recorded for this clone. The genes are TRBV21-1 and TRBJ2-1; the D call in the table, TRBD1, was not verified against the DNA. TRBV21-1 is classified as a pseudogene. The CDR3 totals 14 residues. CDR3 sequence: CASSKPKNRNEQFF. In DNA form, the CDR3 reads TGTGCCAGCAGCAAGCCCAAGAACAGAAATGAGCAGTTCTTC.

CDR3 nucleotides: TGCAGCGGGACTAGCGGTTCCCACGAGCAGTACTTC. Translation gives CSGTSGSHEQYF. The chain carries TRBV29-1 and TRBJ2-7; TRBD2 matches at 10 bases. J was trimmed by 5 bases and V by 7 bases; bases with no gene match: 5. Germline CDR1 SQVTM, CDR2 ANQGSEA. The CDR3 has 12 residues.

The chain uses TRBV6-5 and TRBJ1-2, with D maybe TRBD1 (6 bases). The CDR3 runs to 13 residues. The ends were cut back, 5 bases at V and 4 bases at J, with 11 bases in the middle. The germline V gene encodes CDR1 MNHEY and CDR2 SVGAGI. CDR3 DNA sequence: TGTGCCAGCAGTCAGCAGGGGAGCTATGGCTACACCTTC. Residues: CASSQQGSYGYTF.

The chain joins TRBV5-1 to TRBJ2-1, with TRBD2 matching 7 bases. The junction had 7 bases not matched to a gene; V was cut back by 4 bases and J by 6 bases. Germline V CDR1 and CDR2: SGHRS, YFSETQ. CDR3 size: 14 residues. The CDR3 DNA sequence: TGCGCCAGCAGCCTCGGACTAGATCGCAATGAGCAGTTCTTC. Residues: CASSLGLDRNEQFF.

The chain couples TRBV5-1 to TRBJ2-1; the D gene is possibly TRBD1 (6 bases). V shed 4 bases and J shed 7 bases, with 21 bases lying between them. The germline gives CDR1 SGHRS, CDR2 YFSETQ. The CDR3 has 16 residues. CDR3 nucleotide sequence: TGCGCCAGCAGCCCCGGACAGCCCCCGGTTGGAAATGAGCAGTTCTTC. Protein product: CASSPGQPPVGNEQFF.

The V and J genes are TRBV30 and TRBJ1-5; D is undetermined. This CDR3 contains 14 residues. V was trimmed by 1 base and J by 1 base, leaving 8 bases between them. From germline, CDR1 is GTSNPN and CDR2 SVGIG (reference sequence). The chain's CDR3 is CAWSDGGSNQPQHF. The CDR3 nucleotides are TGTGCCTGGAGTGACGGCGGAAGCAATCAGCCCCAGCATTTT.

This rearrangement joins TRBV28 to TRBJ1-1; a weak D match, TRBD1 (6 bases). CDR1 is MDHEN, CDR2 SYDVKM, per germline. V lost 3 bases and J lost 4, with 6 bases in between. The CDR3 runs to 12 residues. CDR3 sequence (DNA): TGTGCCAGCAGTTTGGGGGCCACTGAAGCTTTCTTT. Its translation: CASSLGATEAFF.

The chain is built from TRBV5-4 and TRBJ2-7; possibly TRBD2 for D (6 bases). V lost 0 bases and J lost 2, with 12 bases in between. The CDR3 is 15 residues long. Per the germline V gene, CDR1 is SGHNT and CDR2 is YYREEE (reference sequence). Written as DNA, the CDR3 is TGTGCCAGCAGCTTGGCGGTGGGCGGGACCTACGAGCAGTACTTC. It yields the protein CASSLAVGGTYEQYF.

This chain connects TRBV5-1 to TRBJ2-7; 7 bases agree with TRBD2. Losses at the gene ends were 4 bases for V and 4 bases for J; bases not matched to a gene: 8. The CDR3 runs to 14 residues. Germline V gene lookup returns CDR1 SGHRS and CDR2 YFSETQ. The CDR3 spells CASSPTDGGYEQYF. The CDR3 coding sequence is TGCGCCAGCAGCCCAACGGACGGGGGGTACGAGCAGTACTTC.

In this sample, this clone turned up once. The CDR3 nucleotides are TGTGCCAGTCAGAAGAACTCTGGGGCCAACGTCCTGACTTTC. Translated: CASQKNSGANVLTF. V and J are TRBV19 and TRBJ2-6; D is uncertain. Germline values: CDR1 LNHDA, CDR2 SQIVND (reference sequence). V gave up 8 bases and J gave up 0 bases, with 8 bases separating them. The length of the CDR3 is 14 residues.

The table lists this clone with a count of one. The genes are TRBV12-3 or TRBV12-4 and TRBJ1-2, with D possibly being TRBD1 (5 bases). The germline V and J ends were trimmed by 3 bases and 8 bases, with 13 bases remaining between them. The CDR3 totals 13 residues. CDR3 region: CASSFQGGLGYTF. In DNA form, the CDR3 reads TGTGCCAGCAGTTTCCAGGGAGGCTTGGGCTACACCTTC.

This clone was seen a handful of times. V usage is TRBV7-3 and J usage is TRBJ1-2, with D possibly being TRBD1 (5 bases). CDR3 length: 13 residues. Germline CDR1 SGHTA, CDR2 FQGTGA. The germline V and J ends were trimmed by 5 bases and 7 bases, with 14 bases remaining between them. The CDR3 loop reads CASSLHSRVGYTF. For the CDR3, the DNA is TGTGCCAGCAGCCTACACAGCAGGGTTGGCTACACCTTC.

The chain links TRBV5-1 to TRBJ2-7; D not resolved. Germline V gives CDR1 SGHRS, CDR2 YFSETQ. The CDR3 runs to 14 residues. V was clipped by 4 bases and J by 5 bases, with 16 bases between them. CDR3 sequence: CASSPGGSADEQYF. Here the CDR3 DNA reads TGCGCCAGCAGCCCTGGTGGCTCCGCCGACGAGCAGTACTTC.

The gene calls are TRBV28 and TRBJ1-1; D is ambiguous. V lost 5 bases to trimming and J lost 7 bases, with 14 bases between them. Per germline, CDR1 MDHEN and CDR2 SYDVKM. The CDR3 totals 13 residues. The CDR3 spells CASSTSRGGEAFF. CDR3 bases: TGTGCCAGCAGTACCTCGCGGGGAGGTGAAGCTTTCTTT.

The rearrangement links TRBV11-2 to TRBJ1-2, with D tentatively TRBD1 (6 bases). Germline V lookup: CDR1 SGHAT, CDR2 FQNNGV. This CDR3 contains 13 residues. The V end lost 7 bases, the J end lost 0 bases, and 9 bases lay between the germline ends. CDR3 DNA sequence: TGTGCCAGCACCAGGGGATCTAACTATGGCTACACCTTC. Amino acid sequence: CASTRGSNYGYTF.